This section outlines one T cell receptor beta chain sequence together with its context. This CDR3 comprises 13 residues. Germline V gives CDR1 SGDLS, CDR2 YYNGEE. Trimming cost V 0 bases and J 5 bases, with 8 bases left between them. The donors belonged to the roughly 110-subject validation cohort, separate from the 666-subject first cohort. Clones were read by immunoSEQ multiplex PCR, and TCRdb kept only the in-frame ones, dropping some. The table records roughly 140,000 clones, approximately 88% of them present only once. The sample comes from a study of cytomegalovirus exposure and HLA in healthy donors.

This chain uses TRBV9 with TRBJ1-2, with D perhaps TRBD1 (6 bases). This receptor was obtained from a woman under 30 in good health and CMV-seropositive. Material for sequencing was PBMCs. The CDR3 DNA reads TGTGCCAGCAGCGTAGATCAGGGGTATGGCTACACCTTC. It is translated as CASSVDQGYGYTF.